Listed here are 26 T cell receptor beta chains from one sample, sequenced in a study of cytomegalovirus exposure and HLA in healthy donors. 13 Jbeta primers and 60 Vbeta primers were used for the PCR. Using immunoSEQ multiplex PCR, the repertoire was profiled, and TCRdb retains in-frame clones only, with some absent. This table holds more than 95,000 clones, roughly 80% found once. The sample consisted of PBMCs. Receptors originate from a woman aged 40 to 50 in good health and CMV-seropositive.

The sample holds a few counts of this clone. V usage is TRBV5-4 and J usage is TRBJ2-3, with TRBD2 matching 7 bases. The CDR3 totals 16 residues. The germline V gene has CDR1 SGHNT and CDR2 YYREEE (reference sequence). V was clipped by 4 bases and J by 3 bases; unmatched bases: 11. CDR3 bases: TGTGCCAGCAGCCTACGTACTAGCGCCACTACAGATACGCAGTATTTT. This translates into CASSLRTSATTDTQYF.

The rearrangement uses TRBV2 and TRBJ2-3, with a weak D call TRBD1 (6 bases). CDR3 length: 14 amino acids. Deletions cut 8 bases from V and 0 bases from J, with 12 bases between. CDR1 and CDR2 from the germline V gene are SNHLY and FYNNEI. CDR3 residues: CASLPRGSTDTQYF. Here the CDR3 DNA reads TGTGCCAGCCTACCGAGGGGGAGCACAGATACGCAGTATTTT. Combining the CDR3 with reference TRBV2 and TRBJ2-3 gives the whole variable domain EPEVTQTPSHQVTQMGQEVILRCVPISNHLYFYWYRQILGQKVEFLVSFYNNEISEKSEIFDDQFSVERPDGSNFTLKIRSTKLEDSAMYFCASLPRGSTDTQYFGPGTRLTVL.

This sequence joins TRBV5-1 and TRBJ2-7, with D perhaps matching TRBD2 (6 bases). Germline V gives CDR1 SGHRS, CDR2 YFSETQ. V dropped 0 bases and J dropped 5 bases, with 9 bases sitting between them. CDR3 length: 13 residues. CDR3 DNA sequence: TGCGCCAGCAGCTTGGAAGGGAGGAACGAGCAGTACTTC. This sequence encodes CASSLEGRNEQYF.

This chain connects TRBV7-9 to TRBJ2-7; 14 nucleotides align to TRBD2. The CDR3 is 16 residues long. J was trimmed by 0 bases and V by 5 bases; bases with no gene match: 3. Germline V gene sequence: CDR1 SEHNR, CDR2 FQNEAQ (reference sequence). This chain's CDR3 is CASSRTSGRSSYEQYF. As DNA, the CDR3 is TGTGCCAGCAGCCGGACTAGCGGGAGGTCCTCCTACGAGCAGTACTTC.

The chain is built from TRBV28 and TRBJ2-7; tentatively, D is TRBD2 (5 bases). V lost 1 base and J 1 base, leaving 14 bases between the germline ends. Germline loops: CDR1 MDHEN, CDR2 SYDVKM. The CDR3 runs to 16 residues. The CDR3 coding sequence is TGTGCCAGCAGTTTATTCCCTAGCCATTTTTCCTACGAGCAGTACTTC. It is translated as CASSLFPSHFSYEQYF.

V usage is TRBV6-4 and J usage is TRBJ2-1, with 9 bases matching TRBD1. CDR1 and CDR2 (germline): MRHNA, SNTAGT. Germline trimming cut 2 bases from V and 8 bases from J; bases unmatched to any gene: 16. The CDR3 is 18 amino acids. CDR3 residues: CASSDTFRRDRVRDEQFF. The CDR3 DNA is TGTGCCAGCAGTGACACCTTCCGTCGGGACAGGGTTCGGGATGAGCAGTTCTTC.

CDR3 DNA: TGTGCCAGCAGTGAGAATACCGGGGAGCTGTTTTTT. Amino acid sequence: CASSENTGELFF. V is TRBV13 and J is TRBJ2-2, with unresolved D. This CDR3 spans 12 amino acids. V was shortened by 6 bases and J by 5 bases, with 7 bases between the two germline ends. CDR1 PRHDT and CDR2 FYEKMQ come from the germline V gene (reference sequence).

This clone has more than one count but fewer than ten. J is TRBJ1-1 and V is TRBV4-2; 7 nucleotides agree with TRBD1. From germline, CDR1 is LGHNA and CDR2 YNFKEQ. V was clipped by 4 bases and J by 1 base; unmatched bases: 6. This CDR3 region has 15 residues. CDR3 loop: CASSRDRDPNTEAFF. CDR3 nucleotides: TGTGCCAGCAGCCGCGACAGGGACCCGAACACTGAAGCTTTCTTT.

The chain uses TRBV28 and TRBJ2-3; 13 positions match TRBD2. The J segment lost 2 bases and the V segment lost 4 bases, leaving 6 bases of the junction unmatched. The CDR3 extends over 17 amino acids. Germline V gives CDR1 MDHEN, CDR2 SYDVKM. The CDR3 loop reads CASSSPGTSGDTDTQYF. The CDR3, as DNA: TGTGCCAGCAGTTCCCCCGGGACTAGCGGGGACACAGATACGCAGTATTTT.

The chain combines TRBV4-1 with TRBJ1-5; D unresolved. Per the germline V gene, CDR1 is MGHRA and CDR2 is YSYEKL. This CDR3 comprises 14 residues. Trimming took 1 base from V and 6 from J, leaving 10 bases between them. In DNA, the CDR3 is TGCGCCAGCAGCCAAGGTAACAGTCGTCAGCCCCAGCATTTT. It encodes CASSQGNSRQPQHF.

This chain links TRBV11-2 with TRBJ1-6; D is undetermined. V was clipped by 5 bases and J by 4 bases, with 9 bases between them. Germline V gene sequence: CDR1 SGHAT, CDR2 FQNNGV. This CDR3 has 14 residues. In nucleotides, the CDR3 is TGTGCCAGCAGCCCGGCGGGGTATAATTCACCCCTCCACTTT. As protein: CASSPAGYNSPLHF.

This sequence joins TRBV7-9 and TRBJ2-2; 7 bases match TRBD1. There are 15 residues in the CDR3. After removal of 7 bases from V and 5 bases from J, the junction contained 10 bases not matched to a gene. Per the germline V gene, CDR1 is SEHNR and CDR2 is FQNEAQ (reference sequence). CDR3: CASTPGQRGTGELFF. DNA for the CDR3: TGTGCCAGCACCCCGGGACAGAGGGGAACCGGGGAGCTGTTTTTT.

The chain combines TRBV6-5 with TRBJ1-5; TRBD1 might be the D (6 bases). The CDR3 contains 14 residues. The germline CDR1 and CDR2 sequences are MNHEY and SVGAGI. Trimming removed 5 bases at V and 3 bases at J, with 11 bases between. The CDR3 DNA reads as TGTGCCAGCAGTGAACAGGGAGTCAATCAGCCCCAGCATTTT. The encoded protein is CASSEQGVNQPQHF.

This chain uses TRBV4-3 with TRBJ2-3; D remains ambiguous. V was shortened by 4 bases and J by 4 bases, with 9 bases between the two germline ends. CDR3 length: 13 amino acids. Per germline, CDR1 LGHNA and CDR2 YSLEER. CDR3 nucleotide sequence: TGCGCCAGCAGCCTCTCCCCCCCAGATACGCAGTATTTT. Amino acids: CASSLSPPDTQYF.

As regards this clone: An end of the junction does not agree with germline; a read error may underlie this. The gene calls are TRBV10-3 and TRBJ2-2; 8 bases line up with TRBD1. The CDR3 extends over 14 amino acids. From germline, CDR1 is ENHRY and CDR2 SYGVKD. This CDR3 reads CATTGAGGTRELFF. Here the CDR3 DNA reads TGTGCCACCACGGGCGCAGGGGGCACCCGGGAGCTGTTTTTT.

The chain recombines TRBV4-3 with TRBJ1-2, with 10 positions matching TRBD1. This CDR3 is 18 amino acids long. CDR1 and CDR2 (germline): LGHNA, YSLEER. The trim removed 2 bases at V and 4 bases at J, leaving 13 bases unmatched. The CDR3 loop reads CASSQYDSRTGGVYGYTF. CDR3 DNA: TGCGCCAGCAGCCAATACGATTCGAGGACAGGGGGTGTCTATGGCTACACCTTC.

Comment on this clone: At one end the junction does not follow the germline gene, possibly because of a read error. The gene calls are TRBV13 and TRBJ1-1; tentatively, D is TRBD1 (5 bases). Germline CDR1 is PRHDT and CDR2 is FYEKMQ (reference sequence). The CDR3 totals 15 residues. This CDR3 is CASSLGAATYTEAFF. CDR3 DNA sequence: TGTGCCAGCAGCCTAGGGGCAGCGACCTACACTGAAGCTTTCTTT. The whole variable domain, remainder taken from reference TRBV13 and TRBJ1-1, is AAGVIQSPRHLIKEKRETATLKCYPIPRHDTVYWYQQGPGQDPQFLISFYEKMQSDKGSIPDRFSAQQFSDYHSELNMSSLELGDSALYFCASSLGAATYTEAFFGQGTRLTVV.

For this clone: The sample carries other DNA sequences with the same CDR3. The rearrangement links TRBV2 to TRBJ2-7; TRBD1 matches at 11 bases. Per germline, CDR1 SNHLY and CDR2 FYNNEI. After removal of 9 bases from V and 4 bases from J, the junction contained 8 bases not matched to a gene. This CDR3 is 14 amino acids long. CDR3 sequence (DNA): TGTGCCAGTGGACAGGGGGCAAATTGGTACGAGCAGTACTTC. Its translation: CASGQGANWYEQYF.

This clone has more than one count but fewer than ten. The V gene is TRBV14, the J gene TRBJ2-7; 8 nucleotides match TRBD2. Looked up from germline, CDR1 is SGHDN and CDR2 is FVKESK. The CDR3 contains 15 residues. Trimming at V came to 6 bases and at J to 2 bases, leaving 9 bases not matched to a gene. CDR3 residues: CASRLRGGAAYEQYF. The DNA for the CDR3 is TGTGCCAGCAGACTCCGGGGGGGGGCTGCCTACGAGCAGTACTTC.

The genes are TRBV18 and TRBJ2-3, with D tentatively TRBD1 (6 bases). CDR3 size: 15 residues. Trimming stripped 0 bases from V and 1 base from J, with 8 bases between. Germline CDR1 reads KGHSH; CDR2 reads LQKENI. The CDR3 sequence: CASSPPAGGTDTQYF. CDR3 sequence (DNA): TGTGCCAGCTCACCACCGGCAGGGGGCACAGATACGCAGTATTTT.

The chain uses TRBV19 and TRBJ2-1; the match to TRBD1 covers 10 bases. V was pared by 5 bases and J by 3 bases, with 4 bases of the junction left unmatched. The CDR3 extends over 15 amino acids. CDR1 is LNHDA and CDR2 is SQIVND in the germline V gene (reference sequence). This CDR3 is CASSPGTGVYNEQFF. In DNA, the CDR3 is TGTGCCAGTAGTCCCGGGACAGGGGTCTACAATGAGCAGTTCTTC.

J is TRBJ2-2 and V is TRBV7-9; possibly TRBD2 for D (5 bases). Trimming left V 8 bases short and J 1 base short, with 11 bases between. CDR1 and CDR2 from the germline V gene are SEHNR and FQNEAQ (reference sequence). This CDR3 is 14 amino acids long. The CDR3 nucleotides read TGTGCCAGCCCGGGGATAAAGAACACCGGGGAGCTGTTTTTT. Translation: CASPGIKNTGELFF. The variable domain in full, with the rest retrieved from reference TRBV7-9 and TRBJ2-2, is DTGVSQNPRHKITKRGQNVTFRCDPISEHNRLYWYRQTLGQGPEFLTYFQNEAQLEKSRLLSDRFSAERPKGSFSTLEIQRTEQGDSAMYLCASPGIKNTGELFFGEGSRLTVL.

The CDR3 region has the DNA TGTGCCAGCAGCCCCGGGACAGGGGGCTCCAATCAGCCCCAGCATTTT. This gives the protein CASSPGTGGSNQPQHF. The chain uses TRBV7-9 and TRBJ1-5, with 12 nucleotides matching TRBD1. The germline CDR1 and CDR2 sequences are SEHNR and FQNEAQ (reference sequence). The CDR3 has 16 residues. V gave up 5 bases and J gave up 3 bases; unmatched junction bases: 5. Full variable domain (outside the CDR3, taken from reference TRBV7-9 and TRBJ1-5): DTGVSQNPRHKITKRGQNVTFRCDPISEHNRLYWYRQTLGQGPEFLTYFQNEAQLEKSRLLSDRFSAERPKGSFSTLEIQRTEQGDSAMYLCASSPGTGGSNQPQHFGDGTRLSIL.

This clone has a handful of counts. The chain uses TRBV15 and TRBJ2-7; 10 bases fit TRBD2. This CDR3 is built from 16 residues. V dropped 3 bases and J dropped 1; count of bases not matched to a gene: 6. CDR1 is LNHNV, CDR2 YYDKDF, per germline (reference sequence). The CDR3 here is CATSRGKREGSYEQYF. The CDR3 region has the DNA TGTGCCACCAGCAGGGGAAAGCGGGAGGGTTCCTACGAGCAGTACTTC.

V usage is TRBV4-1 and J usage is TRBJ1-5; D remains ambiguous. The CDR3 is 16 amino acids. Trimming left V 2 bases short and J 0 bases short, with 11 bases between. Germline-derived CDR1 and CDR2 are MGHRA and YSYEKL. The chain's CDR3 is CASSQKLQTSNQPQHF. In DNA, the CDR3 is TGCGCCAGCAGCCAAAAGCTACAGACTAGCAATCAGCCCCAGCATTTT.

V is TRBV5-1 and J is TRBJ1-3; the D gene is possibly TRBD1 (5 bases). This CDR3 has 14 residues. The V end lost 0 bases, the J end lost 8 bases, and 12 bases lay between the germline ends. Per germline, CDR1 SGHRS and CDR2 YFSETQ. This CDR3 reads CASSLASGEDTIYF. The CDR3 DNA follows: TGCGCCAGCAGCTTGGCCTCGGGGGAGGACACCATATATTTT. Complete variable domain (other parts from reference TRBV5-1 and TRBJ1-3): KAGVTQTPRYLIKTRGQQVTLSCSPISGHRSVSWYQQTPGQGLQFLFEYFSETQRNKGNFPGRFSGRQFSNSRSEMNVSTLELGDSALYLCASSLASGEDTIYFGEGSWLTVV.